Below, 8 T cell receptor beta chains from the same sample are listed, as sequenced in a study of vaccination and CD4 T cells after COVID-19. The treatment denotes: approximately 11-day PBMC culture with coronavirus spike peptide pools or control peptides (ViraFEST assay). The Oncomine TCR Beta short-read assay sequenced DNA from cultured CD4+ T cells. From the PCR reads, TCRdb called clonotypes with MiXCR, one entry per CDR3 protein. The sample comprises 20,000 to 30,000 distinct CDR3 sequences, around 54% of which are singletons, and 2.5% to 3.5% rests with the top ten. No antigens are known for them. The sample consisted of CD4+ T cells from blood, cultured in vitro. Receptor source: a human donor who had recovered from COVID-19.

The chain is built from TRBV28 and TRBJ1-5; TRBD1 aligns across 7 bases. The CDR3 sequence is 15 residues long. Trimming cost V 6 bases and J 3 bases; bases outside gene matches: 8. Germline CDR1 MDHEN, CDR2 SYDVKM. The CDR3 DNA is TGTGCCAGCAGCGAATCCGGACAGGACAATCAGCCCCAGCATTTT. Residues: CASSESGQDNQPQHF.

The V gene is TRBV2, the J gene TRBJ1-2; 9 bases align to TRBD1. Germline CDR1 SNHLY, CDR2 FYNNEI. The CDR3 runs to 14 residues. V shed 3 bases and J 3 bases; nucleotides not matched to a gene: 2. DNA of the CDR3: TGTGCCAGCAGTGAGCGGACAGGGGACTATGGCTACACCTTC. Translation: CASSERTGDYGYTF. Combining the CDR3 with reference TRBV2 and TRBJ1-2 gives the whole variable domain EPEVTQTPSHQVTQMGQEVILRCVPISNHLYFYWYRQILGQKVEFLVSFYNNEISEKSEIFDDQFSVERPDGSNFTLKIRSTKLEDSAMYFCASSERTGDYGYTFGSGTRLTVV.

The gene calls are TRBV11-2 and TRBJ2-7; TRBD2 agrees at 11 bases. The germline CDR1 and CDR2 sequences are SGHAT and FQNNGV. V trimming: 5 bases; J trimming: 2 bases; junction bases outside the gene matches: 11. The CDR3 consists of 17 residues. The DNA of the CDR3 is TGTGCCAGCAGCCTCCAGGGGCTAGCGGGAGGAACCTACGAGCAGTACTTC. Its protein is CASSLQGLAGGTYEQYF.

The genes are TRBV6-1 and TRBJ2-5; 11 bases line up with TRBD1. Trimming at V came to 2 bases and at J to 2 bases, leaving 4 bases not matched to a gene. The CDR3 is made up of 16 amino acids. Germline CDR1 MNHNS, CDR2 SASEGT. The CDR3 coding sequence is TGTGCCAGCAGTGAACCCGGGACAGGGGGACAAGAGACCCAGTACTTC. This gives the protein CASSEPGTGGQETQYF.

This clonotype occurred a few times. The V and J genes are TRBV27 and TRBJ2-5, with TRBD1 matching over 9 bases. CDR3 length: 15 residues. The ends lost 6 bases at V and 5 bases at J; junction bases unmatched: 10. CDR1 and CDR2 from the germline V gene are MNHEY and SMNVEV (reference sequence). The CDR3: CASRTQGARMETQYF. The CDR3 nucleotides are TGTGCCAGCAGGACACAGGGGGCGAGGATGGAGACCCAGTACTTC.

This clonotype was seen only a few times. The J gene is TRBJ1-5, the V gene TRBV20-1; D gene unclear. Trimming removed 2 bases from V and 11 bases from J, with 10 bases in between. The CDR3 spans 11 residues. From germline, CDR1 is DFQATT and CDR2 SNEGSKA (reference sequence). CDR3: CSARSSRTQHF. DNA of the CDR3: TGCAGTGCTAGATCCAGTAGGACCCAGCATTTT.

The J gene is TRBJ1-1, the V gene TRBV20-1; 7 nucleotides match TRBD1. CDR1 is DFQATT and CDR2 is SNEGSKA in the germline V gene (reference sequence). The CDR3 extends over 16 amino acids. V was pared by 2 bases and J by 3 bases, with 12 bases of the junction left unmatched. CDR3 bases: TGCAGTGCTAGACCCCCCGGCAGGGGGAGGGACACTGAAGCTTTCTTT. Translation: CSARPPGRGRDTEAFF.

The V gene is TRBV7-2, the J gene TRBJ1-2; D ambiguous. V was cut by 7 bases and J by 7 bases, with 13 bases left in between. CDR1 and CDR2 (germline): SGHTA, FQGNSA. This CDR3 is 12 amino acids long. The CDR3 DNA reads as TGTGCCAGCACCCTACCGGTCGGTGGCTACACCTTC. Protein: CASTLPVGGYTF.